This TCR beta chain was observed in a study of blood T cells in healthy people across ages. Next came a second PCR, run for roughly 7 to 12 cycles, which used a sample-barcoded 5' primer along with a J-beta primer mix. MiXCR, run by TCRdb on the 5' RACE reads, gives a single entry per CDR3 protein. Here the sample spans around 1,000,000 distinct CDR3 sequences, approximately 25% being singletons. This clonotype was seen at least ten times. In germline, CDR1 is SGDLS, CDR2 YYNGEE. The CDR3 length is 12 residues. Trimming stripped 4 bases from V and 3 bases from J, with 8 bases between. The same sample was also studied in work on T cells of mothers and their children.

What was sequenced was blood. The chain recombines TRBV9 with TRBJ2-7; D is uncertain. The sequence was obtained from a girl between 2 and 10 years old in good health. The CDR3: CASSFDIYEQYF. CDR3 sequence (DNA): TGTGCCAGCAGCTTCGACATCTACGAGCAGTACTTC.